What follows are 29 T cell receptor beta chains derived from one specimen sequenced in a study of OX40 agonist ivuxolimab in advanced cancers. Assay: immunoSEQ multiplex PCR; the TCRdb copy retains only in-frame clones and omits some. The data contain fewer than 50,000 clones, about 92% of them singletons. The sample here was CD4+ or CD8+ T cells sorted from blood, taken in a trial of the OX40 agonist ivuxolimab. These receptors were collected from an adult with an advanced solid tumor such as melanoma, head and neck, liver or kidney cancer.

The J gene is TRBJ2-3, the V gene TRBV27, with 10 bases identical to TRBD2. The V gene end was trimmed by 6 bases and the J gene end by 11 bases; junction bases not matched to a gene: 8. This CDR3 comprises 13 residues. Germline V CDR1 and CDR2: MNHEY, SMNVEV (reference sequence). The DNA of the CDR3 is TGTGCCAGCAGCCCACCCCTAGCGGGGGTGCAGTATTTT. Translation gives CASSPPLAGVQYF.

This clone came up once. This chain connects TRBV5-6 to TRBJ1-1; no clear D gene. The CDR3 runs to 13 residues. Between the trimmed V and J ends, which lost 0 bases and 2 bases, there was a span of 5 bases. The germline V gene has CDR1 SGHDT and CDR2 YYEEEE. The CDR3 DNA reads TGTGCCAGCAGCTTGGTCGTTAACACTGAAGCTTTCTTT. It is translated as CASSLVVNTEAFF.

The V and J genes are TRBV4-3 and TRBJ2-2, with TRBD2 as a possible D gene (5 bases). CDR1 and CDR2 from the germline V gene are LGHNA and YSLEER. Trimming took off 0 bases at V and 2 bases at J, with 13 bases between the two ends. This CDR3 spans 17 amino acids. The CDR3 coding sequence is TGCGCCAGCAGCCAAGATCGTCCCAGCGGAAACACCGGGGAGCTGTTTTTT. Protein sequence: CASSQDRPSGNTGELFF.

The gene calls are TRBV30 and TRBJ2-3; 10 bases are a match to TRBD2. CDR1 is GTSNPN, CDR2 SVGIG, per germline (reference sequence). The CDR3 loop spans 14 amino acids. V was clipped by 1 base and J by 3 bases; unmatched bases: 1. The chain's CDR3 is CAWSASGSTDTQYF. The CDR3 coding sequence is TGTGCCTGGAGTGCTAGCGGGAGTACAGATACGCAGTATTTT.

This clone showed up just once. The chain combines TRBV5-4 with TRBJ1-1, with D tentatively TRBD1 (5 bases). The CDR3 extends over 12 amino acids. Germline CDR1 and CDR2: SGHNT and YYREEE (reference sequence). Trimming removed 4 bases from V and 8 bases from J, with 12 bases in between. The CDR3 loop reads CASSQGDSEAFF. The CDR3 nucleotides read TGTGCCAGCAGCCAAGGGGATTCAGAAGCTTTCTTT.

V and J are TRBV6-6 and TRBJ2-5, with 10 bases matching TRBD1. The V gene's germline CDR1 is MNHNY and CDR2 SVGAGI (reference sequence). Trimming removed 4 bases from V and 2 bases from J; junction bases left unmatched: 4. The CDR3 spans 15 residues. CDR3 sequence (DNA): TGTGCCAGCAGTTTCGGGACAGGGGATCAAGAGACCCAGTACTTC. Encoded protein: CASSFGTGDQETQYF.

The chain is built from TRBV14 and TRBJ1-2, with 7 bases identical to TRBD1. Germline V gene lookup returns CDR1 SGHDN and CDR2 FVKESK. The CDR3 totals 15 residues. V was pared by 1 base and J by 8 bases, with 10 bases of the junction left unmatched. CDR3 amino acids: CASSQGRQGGMGYTF. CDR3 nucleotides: TGTGCCAGCAGCCAAGGCCGACAGGGAGGAATGGGCTACACCTTC.

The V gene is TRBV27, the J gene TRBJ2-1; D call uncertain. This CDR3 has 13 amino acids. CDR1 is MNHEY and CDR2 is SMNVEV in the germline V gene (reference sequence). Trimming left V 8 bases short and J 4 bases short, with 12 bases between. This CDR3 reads CASGSAVYNEQFF. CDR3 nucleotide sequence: TGTGCCAGCGGCTCGGCGGTTTACAATGAGCAGTTCTTC.

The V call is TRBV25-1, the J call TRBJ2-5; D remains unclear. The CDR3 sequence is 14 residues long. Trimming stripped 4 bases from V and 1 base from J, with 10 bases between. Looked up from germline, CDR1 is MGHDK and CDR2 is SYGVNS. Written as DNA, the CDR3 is TGTGCCAGCAGTGCCTACAGACTCCAAGAGACCCAGTACTTC. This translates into CASSAYRLQETQYF. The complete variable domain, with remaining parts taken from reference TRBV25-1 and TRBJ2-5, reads EADIYQTPRYLVIGTGKKITLECSQTMGHDKMYWYQQDPGMELHLIHYSYGVNSTEKGDLSSESTVSRIRTEHFPLTLESARPSHTSQYLCASSAYRLQETQYFGPGTRLLVL.

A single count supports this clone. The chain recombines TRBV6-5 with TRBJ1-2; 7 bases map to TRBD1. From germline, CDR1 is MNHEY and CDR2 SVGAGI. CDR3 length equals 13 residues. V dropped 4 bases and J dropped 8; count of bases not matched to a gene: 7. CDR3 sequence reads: CASSFDRAGGYTF. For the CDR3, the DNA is TGTGCCAGCAGTTTCGACAGGGCAGGCGGCTACACCTTC.

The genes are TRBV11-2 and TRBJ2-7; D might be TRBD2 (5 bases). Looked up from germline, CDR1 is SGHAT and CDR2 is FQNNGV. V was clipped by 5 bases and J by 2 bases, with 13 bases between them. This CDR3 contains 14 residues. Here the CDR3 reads CASSPGLAAYEQYF. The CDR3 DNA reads TGTGCCAGCAGCCCCGGACTCGCCGCCTACGAGCAGTACTTC.

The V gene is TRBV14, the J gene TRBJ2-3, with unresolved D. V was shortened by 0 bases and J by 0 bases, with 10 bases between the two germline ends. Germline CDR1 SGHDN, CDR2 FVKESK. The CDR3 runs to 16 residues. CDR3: CASSQESGSSTDTQYF. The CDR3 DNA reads TGTGCCAGCAGCCAAGAATCGGGCAGTAGCACAGATACGCAGTATTTT.

CDR3 protein: CASGGQGRTEAFF. The CDR3 DNA sequence: TGTGCCAGTGGCGGACAGGGTCGTACTGAAGCTTTCTTT. V is TRBV19 and J is TRBJ1-1; 8 nucleotides match TRBD1. Germline assignment: CDR1 LNHDA and CDR2 SQIVND (reference sequence). This CDR3 is built from 13 residues. V was pared by 8 bases and J by 5 bases, with 7 bases of the junction left unmatched.

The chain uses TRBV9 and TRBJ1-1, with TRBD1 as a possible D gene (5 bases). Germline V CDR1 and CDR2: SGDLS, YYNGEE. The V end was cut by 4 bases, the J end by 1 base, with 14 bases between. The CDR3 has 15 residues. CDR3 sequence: CASSRGGGSNTEAFF. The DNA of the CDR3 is TGTGCCAGCAGCCGCGGCGGGGGTTCGAACACTGAAGCTTTCTTT.

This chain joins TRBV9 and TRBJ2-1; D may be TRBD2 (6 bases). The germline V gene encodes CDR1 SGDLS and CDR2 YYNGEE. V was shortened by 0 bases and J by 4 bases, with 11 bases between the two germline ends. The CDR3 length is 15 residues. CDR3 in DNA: TGTGCCAGCAGCGTAGCCGGGACTCCTTACAATGAGCAGTTCTTC. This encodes CASSVAGTPYNEQFF.

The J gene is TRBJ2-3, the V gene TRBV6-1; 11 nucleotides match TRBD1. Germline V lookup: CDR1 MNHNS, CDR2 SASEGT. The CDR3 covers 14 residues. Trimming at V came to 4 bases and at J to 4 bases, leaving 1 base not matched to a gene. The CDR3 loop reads CASSGTGGADTQYF. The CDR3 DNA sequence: TGTGCCAGCAGTGGGACAGGGGGCGCAGATACGCAGTATTTT.

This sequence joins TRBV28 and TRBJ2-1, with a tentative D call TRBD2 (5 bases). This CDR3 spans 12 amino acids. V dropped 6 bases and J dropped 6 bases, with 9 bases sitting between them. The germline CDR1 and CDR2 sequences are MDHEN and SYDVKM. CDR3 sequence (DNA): TGTGCCAGCAGCCCGGCGGGCAATGAGCAGTTCTTC. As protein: CASSPAGNEQFF.

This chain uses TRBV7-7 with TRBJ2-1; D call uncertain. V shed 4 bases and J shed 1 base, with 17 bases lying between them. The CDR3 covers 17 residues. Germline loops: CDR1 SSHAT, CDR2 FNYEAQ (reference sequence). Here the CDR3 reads CASSSIESFGSYNEQFF. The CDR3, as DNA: TGTGCCAGCAGCTCTATTGAGAGCTTTGGATCCTACAATGAGCAGTTCTTC. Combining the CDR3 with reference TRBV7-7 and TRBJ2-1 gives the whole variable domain GAGVSQSPRYKVTKRGQDVTLRCDPISSHATLYWYQQALGQGPEFLTYFNYEAQPDKSGLPSDRFSAERPEGSISTLTIQRTEQRDSAMYRCASSSIESFGSYNEQFFGPGTRLTVL.

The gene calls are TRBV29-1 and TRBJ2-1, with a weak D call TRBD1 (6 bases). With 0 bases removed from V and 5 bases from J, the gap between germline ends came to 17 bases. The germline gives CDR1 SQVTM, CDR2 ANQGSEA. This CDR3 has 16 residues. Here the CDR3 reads CSVEDFVQGTNNEQFF. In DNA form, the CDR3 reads TGCAGCGTTGAAGATTTCGTACAGGGTACCAACAATGAGCAGTTCTTC.

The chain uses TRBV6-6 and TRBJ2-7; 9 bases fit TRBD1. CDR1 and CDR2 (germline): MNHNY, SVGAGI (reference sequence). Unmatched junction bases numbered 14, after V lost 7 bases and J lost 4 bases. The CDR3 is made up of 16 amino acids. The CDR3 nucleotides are TGTGCCAGCAAGCCCGTCGGGACAGGGCCCCCGTACGAGCAGTACGTC. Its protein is CASKPVGTGPPYEQYV.

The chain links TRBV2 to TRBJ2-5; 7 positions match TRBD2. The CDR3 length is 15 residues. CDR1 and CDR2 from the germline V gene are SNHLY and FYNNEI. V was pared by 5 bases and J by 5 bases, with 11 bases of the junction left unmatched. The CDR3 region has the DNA TGTGCCAGCAGTTATGGACTAGGAGGAGGGGAGACCCAGTACTTC. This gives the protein CASSYGLGGGETQYF.

Here the CDR3 DNA reads TGTGCCAGCAGCTTAATGATAGCAGATTCACCCCTCCACTTT. Its translation is CASSLMIADSPLHF. This chain connects TRBV5-6 to TRBJ1-6; D remains ambiguous. Looked up from germline, CDR1 is SGHDT and CDR2 is YYEEEE. The CDR3 consists of 14 residues. The V gene lost 2 bases and the J gene lost 8 bases, with 11 bases spanning the gap.

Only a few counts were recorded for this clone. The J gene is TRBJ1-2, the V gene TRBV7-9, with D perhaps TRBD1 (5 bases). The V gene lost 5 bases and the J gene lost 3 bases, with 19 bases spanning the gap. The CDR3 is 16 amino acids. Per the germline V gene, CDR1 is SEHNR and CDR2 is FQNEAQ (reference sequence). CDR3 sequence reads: CASSQVTGREDYGYTF. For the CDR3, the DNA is TGTGCCAGCAGCCAGGTGACGGGCAGGGAGGACTATGGCTACACCTTC. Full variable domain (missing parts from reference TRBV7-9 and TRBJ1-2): DTGVSQNPRHKITKRGQNVTFRCDPISEHNRLYWYRQTLGQGPEFLTYFQNEAQLEKSRLLSDRFSAERPKGSFSTLEIQRTEQGDSAMYLCASSQVTGREDYGYTFGSGTRLTVV.

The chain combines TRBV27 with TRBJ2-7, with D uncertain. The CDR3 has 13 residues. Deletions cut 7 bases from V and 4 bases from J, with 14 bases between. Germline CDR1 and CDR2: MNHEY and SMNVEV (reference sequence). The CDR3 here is CASKSRTSYEQYV. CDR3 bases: TGTGCCAGCAAATCAAGGACGTCTTACGAGCAGTACGTC.

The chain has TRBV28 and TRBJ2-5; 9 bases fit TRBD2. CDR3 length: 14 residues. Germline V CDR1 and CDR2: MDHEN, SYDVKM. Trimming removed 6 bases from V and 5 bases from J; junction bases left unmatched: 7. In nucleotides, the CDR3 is TGTGCCAGCAGGGTGCGGGGGGGTTGGGAGACCCAGTACTTC. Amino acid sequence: CASRVRGGWETQYF.

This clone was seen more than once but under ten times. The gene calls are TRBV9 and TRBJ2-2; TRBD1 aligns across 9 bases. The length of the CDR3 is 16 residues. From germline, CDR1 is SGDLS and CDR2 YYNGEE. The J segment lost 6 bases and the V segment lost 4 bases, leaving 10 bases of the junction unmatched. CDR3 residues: CASSLGTGRSAGELFF. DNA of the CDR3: TGTGCCAGCAGCCTGGGGACAGGGAGGTCGGCCGGGGAGCTGTTTTTT.

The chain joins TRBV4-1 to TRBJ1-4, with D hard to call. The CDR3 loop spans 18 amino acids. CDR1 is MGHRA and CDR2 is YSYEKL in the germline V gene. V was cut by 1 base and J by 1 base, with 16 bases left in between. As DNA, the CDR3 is TGCGCCAGCAGCCAAGTTTTCGGGATTTCTATAACTAATGAAAAACTGTTTTTT. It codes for CASSQVFGISITNEKLFF.

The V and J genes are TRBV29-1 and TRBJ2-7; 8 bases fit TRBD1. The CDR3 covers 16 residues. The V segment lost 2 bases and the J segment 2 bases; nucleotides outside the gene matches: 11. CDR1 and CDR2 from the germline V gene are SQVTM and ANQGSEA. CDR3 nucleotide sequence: TGCAGCGTTGAAACCCCCCCAGGGGGCGGCCCCTACGAGCAGTACTTC. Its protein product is CSVETPPGGGPYEQYF.

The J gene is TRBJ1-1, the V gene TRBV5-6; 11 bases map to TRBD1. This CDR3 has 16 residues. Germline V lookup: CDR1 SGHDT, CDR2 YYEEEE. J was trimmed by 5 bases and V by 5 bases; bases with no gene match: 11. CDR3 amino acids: CASRNGQGALDTEAFF. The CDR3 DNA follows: TGTGCCAGCAGGAATGGACAGGGGGCGTTGGATACTGAAGCTTTCTTT.